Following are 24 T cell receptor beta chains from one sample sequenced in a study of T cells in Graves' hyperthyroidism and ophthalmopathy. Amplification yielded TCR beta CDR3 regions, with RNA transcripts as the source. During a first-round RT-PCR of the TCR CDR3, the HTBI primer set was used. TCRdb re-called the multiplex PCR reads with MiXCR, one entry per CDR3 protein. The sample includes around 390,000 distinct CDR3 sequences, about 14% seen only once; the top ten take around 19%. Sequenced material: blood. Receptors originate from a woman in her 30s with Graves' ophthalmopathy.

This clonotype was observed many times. CDR3 in DNA: TGTGCCAGCAGCGCGACCGGGACGTACTACGAGCAGTACTTC. This encodes CASSATGTYYEQYF. V is TRBV11-2 and J is TRBJ2-7; D is possibly TRBD1 or TRBD2 (5 bases each). V lost 5 bases and J 3 bases, leaving 14 bases between the germline ends. Germline V CDR1 and CDR2: SGHAT, FQNNGV. The CDR3 has 14 amino acids. Variable domain in full (rest from reference TRBV11-2 and TRBJ2-7): EAGVAQSPRYKIIEKRQSVAFWCNPISGHATLYWYQQILGQGPKLLIQFQNNGVVDDSQLPKDRFSAERLKGVDSTLKIQPAKLEDSAVYLCASSATGTYYEQYFGPGTRLTVT.

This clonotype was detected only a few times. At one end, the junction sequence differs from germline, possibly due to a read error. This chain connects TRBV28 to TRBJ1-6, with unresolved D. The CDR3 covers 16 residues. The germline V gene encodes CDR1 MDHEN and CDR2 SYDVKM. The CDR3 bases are TGTGCCAGCAGTTTAATCCTCACCTCCTATAATCCACCCCTCCACTTT. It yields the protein CASSLILTSYNPPLHF.

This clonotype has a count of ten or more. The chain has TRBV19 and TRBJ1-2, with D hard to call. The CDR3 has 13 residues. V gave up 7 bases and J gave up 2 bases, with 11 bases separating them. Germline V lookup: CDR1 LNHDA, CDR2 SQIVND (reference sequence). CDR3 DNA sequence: TGTGCCAGTAATACCGGACGGAACTATGGCTACACCTTC. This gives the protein CASNTGRNYGYTF.

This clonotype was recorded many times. The CDR3 sequence: CASSDPGAEAFF. The CDR3 bases are TGTGCCAGCAGCGATCCGGGGGCTGAAGCTTTCTTT. V usage is TRBV28 and J usage is TRBJ1-1; TRBD1 is a possible D gene (5 bases). V was cut by 6 bases and J by 6 bases, with 11 bases left in between. In germline, CDR1 is MDHEN, CDR2 SYDVKM. The CDR3 extends over 12 amino acids.

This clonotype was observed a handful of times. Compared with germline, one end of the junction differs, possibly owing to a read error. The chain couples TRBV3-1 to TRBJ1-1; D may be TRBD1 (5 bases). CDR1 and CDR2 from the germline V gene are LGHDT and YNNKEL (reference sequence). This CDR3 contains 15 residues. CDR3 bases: TGTGCCAGCAGCCAATTAAATCAGGGTAGGCCTGAAACTTTCTTT. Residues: CASSQLNQGRPETFF.

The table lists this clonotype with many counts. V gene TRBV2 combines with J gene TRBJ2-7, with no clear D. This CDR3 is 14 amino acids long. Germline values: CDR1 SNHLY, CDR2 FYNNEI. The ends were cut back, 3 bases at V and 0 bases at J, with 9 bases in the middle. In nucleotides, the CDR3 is TGTGCCAGCAGTGAGCGCTTAAGCTCCTACGAGCAGTACTTC. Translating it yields CASSERLSSYEQYF.

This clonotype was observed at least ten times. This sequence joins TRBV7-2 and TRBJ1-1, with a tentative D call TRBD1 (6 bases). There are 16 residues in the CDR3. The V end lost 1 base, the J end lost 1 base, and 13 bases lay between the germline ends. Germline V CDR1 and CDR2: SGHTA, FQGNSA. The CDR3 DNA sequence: TGTGCCAGCAGCTTAGTTGGGGGGGCGTCGAACACTGAAGCTTTCTTT. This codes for CASSLVGGASNTEAFF. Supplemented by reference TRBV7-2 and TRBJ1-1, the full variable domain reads GAGVSQSPSNKVTEKGKDVELRCDPISGHTALYWYRQSLGQGLEFLIYFQGNSAPDKSGLPSDRFSAERTGGSVSTLTIQRTQQEDSAVYLCASSLVGGASNTEAFFGQGTRLTVV.

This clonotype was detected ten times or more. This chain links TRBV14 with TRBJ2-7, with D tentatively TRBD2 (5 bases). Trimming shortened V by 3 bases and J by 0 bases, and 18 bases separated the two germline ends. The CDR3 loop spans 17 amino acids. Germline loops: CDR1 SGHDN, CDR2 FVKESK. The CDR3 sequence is CASSQSWERRSSYEQYF. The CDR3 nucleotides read TGTGCCAGCAGCCAGTCATGGGAGCGGCGGAGCTCCTACGAGCAGTACTTC. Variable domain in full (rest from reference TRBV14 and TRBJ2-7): EAGVTQFPSHSVIEKGQTVTLRCDPISGHDNLYWYRRVMGKEIKFLLHFVKESKQDESGMPNNRFLAERTGGTYSTLKVQPAELEDSGVYFCASSQSWERRSSYEQYFGPGTRLTVT.

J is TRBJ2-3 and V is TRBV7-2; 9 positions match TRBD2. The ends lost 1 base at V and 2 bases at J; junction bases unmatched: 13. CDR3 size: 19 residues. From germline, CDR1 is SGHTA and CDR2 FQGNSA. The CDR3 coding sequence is TGTGCCAGCAGCTTAGAAGCCAGGGGAGCGGGGGGTCACACAGATACGCAGTATTTT. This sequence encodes CASSLEARGAGGHTDTQYF.

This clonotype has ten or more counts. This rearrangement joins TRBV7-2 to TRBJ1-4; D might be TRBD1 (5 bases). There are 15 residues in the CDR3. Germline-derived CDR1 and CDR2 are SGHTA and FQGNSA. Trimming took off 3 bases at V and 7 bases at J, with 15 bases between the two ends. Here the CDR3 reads CASSLRIRGGEKLFF. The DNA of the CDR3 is TGTGCCAGCAGCTTGAGAATACGGGGCGGTGAAAAACTGTTTTTT.

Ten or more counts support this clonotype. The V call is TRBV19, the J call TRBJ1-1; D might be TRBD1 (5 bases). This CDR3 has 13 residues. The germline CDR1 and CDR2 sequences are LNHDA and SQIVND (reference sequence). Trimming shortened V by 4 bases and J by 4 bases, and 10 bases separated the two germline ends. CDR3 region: CASSTQGGTEAFF. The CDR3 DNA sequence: TGTGCCAGTAGTACTCAGGGTGGCACTGAAGCTTTCTTT.

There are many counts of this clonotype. The CDR3 sequence: CASSWTSGGATDTQYF. The CDR3 nucleotides read TGTGCCAGCTCGTGGACTAGCGGGGGGGCTACAGATACGCAGTATTTT. This sequence joins TRBV18 and TRBJ2-3; 15 bases agree with TRBD2. CDR1 and CDR2 (germline): KGHSH, LQKENI. CDR3 length equals 16 residues. V trimming: 6 bases; J trimming: 3 bases; junction bases outside the gene matches: 4.

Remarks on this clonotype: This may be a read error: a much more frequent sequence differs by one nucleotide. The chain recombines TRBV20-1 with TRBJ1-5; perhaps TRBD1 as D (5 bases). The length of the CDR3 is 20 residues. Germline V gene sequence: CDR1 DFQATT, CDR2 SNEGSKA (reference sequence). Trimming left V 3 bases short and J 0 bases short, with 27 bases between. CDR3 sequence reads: CSASYKVDSPWADSNQPQHF. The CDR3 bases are TGCAGTGCTAGCTACAAAGTCGACAGCCCCTGGGCGGATAGCAATCAGCCCCAGCATTTT.

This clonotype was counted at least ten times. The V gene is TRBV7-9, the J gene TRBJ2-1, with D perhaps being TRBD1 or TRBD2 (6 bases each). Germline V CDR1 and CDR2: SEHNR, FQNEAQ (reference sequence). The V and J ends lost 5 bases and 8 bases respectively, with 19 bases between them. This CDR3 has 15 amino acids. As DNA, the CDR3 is TGTGCCAGCAGCCCGAACGGGCTAGGGGGGTATGAGCAGTTCTTC. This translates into CASSPNGLGGYEQFF. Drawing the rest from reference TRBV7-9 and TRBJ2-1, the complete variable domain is DTGVSQNPRHKITKRGQNVTFRCDPISEHNRLYWYRQTLGQGPEFLTYFQNEAQLEKSRLLSDRFSAERPKGSFSTLEIQRTEQGDSAMYLCASSPNGLGGYEQFFGPGTRLTVL.

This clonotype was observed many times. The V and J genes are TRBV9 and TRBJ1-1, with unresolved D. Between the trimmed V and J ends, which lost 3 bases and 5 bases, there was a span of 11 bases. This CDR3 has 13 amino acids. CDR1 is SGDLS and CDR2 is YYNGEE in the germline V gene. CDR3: CASSATLGTEAFF. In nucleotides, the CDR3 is TGTGCCAGCAGCGCGACCCTTGGGACTGAAGCTTTCTTT.

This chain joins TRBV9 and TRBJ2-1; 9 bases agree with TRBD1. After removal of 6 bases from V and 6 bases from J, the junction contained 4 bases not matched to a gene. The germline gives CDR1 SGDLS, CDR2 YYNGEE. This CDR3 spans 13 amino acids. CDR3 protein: CASTGTGINEQFF. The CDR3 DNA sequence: TGTGCCAGCACAGGGACAGGGATCAATGAGCAGTTCTTC.

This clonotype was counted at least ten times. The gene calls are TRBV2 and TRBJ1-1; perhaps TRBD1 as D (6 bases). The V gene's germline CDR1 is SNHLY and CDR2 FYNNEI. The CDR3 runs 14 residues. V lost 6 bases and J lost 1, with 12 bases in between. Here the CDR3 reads CASRIDRQNTEAFF. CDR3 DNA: TGTGCCAGCAGAATCGACAGGCAGAACACTGAAGCTTTCTTT.

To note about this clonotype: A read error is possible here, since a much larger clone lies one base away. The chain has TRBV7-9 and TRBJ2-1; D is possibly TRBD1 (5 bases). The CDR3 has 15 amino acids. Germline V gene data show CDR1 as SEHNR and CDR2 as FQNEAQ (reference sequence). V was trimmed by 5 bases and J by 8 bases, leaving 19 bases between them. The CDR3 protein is CASSPRAGISDEQFF. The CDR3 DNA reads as TGTGCCAGCAGCCCCCGGGCAGGGATCTCTGATGAGCAGTTCTTC.

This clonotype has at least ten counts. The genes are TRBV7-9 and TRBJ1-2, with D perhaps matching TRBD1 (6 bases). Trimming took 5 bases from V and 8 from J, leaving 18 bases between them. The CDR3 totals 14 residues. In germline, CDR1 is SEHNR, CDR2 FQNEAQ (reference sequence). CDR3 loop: CASSGGQGWSGYTF. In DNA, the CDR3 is TGTGCCAGCAGCGGAGGGCAGGGGTGGTCCGGCTACACCTTC.

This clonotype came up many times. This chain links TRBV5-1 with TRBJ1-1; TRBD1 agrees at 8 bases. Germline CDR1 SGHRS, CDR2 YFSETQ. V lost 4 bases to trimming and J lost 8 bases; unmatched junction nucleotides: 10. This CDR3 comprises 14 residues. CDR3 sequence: CASSLGQGGREAFF. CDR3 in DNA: TGCGCCAGCAGCCTAGGACAGGGAGGTAGGGAAGCTTTCTTT.

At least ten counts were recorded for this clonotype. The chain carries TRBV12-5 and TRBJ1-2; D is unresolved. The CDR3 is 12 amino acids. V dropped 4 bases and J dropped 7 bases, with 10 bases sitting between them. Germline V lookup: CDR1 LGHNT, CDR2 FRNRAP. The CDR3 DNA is TGTGCTAGTGGTTCATTTGCCTCTGGCTACACCTTC. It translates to CASGSFASGYTF. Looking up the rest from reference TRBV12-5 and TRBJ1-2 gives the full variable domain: DARVTQTPRHKVTEMGQEVTMRCQPILGHNTVFWYRQTMMQGLELLAYFRNRAPLDDSGMPKDRFSAEMPDATLATLKIQPSEPRDSAVYFCASGSFASGYTFGSGTRLTVV.

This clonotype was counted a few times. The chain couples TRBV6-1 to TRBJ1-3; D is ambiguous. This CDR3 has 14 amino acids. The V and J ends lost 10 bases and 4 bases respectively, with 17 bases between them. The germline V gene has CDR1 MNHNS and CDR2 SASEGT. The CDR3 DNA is TGTGCCATCTCTTCGGTCCTCGGGGGAAACACCATATATTTT. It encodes CAISSVLGGNTIYF.

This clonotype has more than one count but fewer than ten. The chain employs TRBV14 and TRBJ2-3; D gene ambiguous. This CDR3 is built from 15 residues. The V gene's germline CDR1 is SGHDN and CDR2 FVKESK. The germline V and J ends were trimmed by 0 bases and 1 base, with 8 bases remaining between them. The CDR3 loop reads CASSQDPIGTDTQYF. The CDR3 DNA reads TGTGCCAGCAGCCAAGATCCGATTGGCACAGATACGCAGTATTTT.

The CDR3 DNA reads as TGTGCCAGCAGCTGGACCCGGACGGATACCTACGAGCAGTACTTC. This encodes CASSWTRTDTYEQYF. This sequence joins TRBV11-2 and TRBJ2-7; no firm D call. CDR3 size: 15 residues. Trimming cost V 4 bases and J 2 bases, with 15 bases left between them. Germline CDR1 SGHAT, CDR2 FQNNGV. Using reference TRBV11-2 and TRBJ2-7 for the parts outside the CDR3, the full variable domain is EAGVAQSPRYKIIEKRQSVAFWCNPISGHATLYWYQQILGQGPKLLIQFQNNGVVDDSQLPKDRFSAERLKGVDSTLKIQPAKLEDSAVYLCASSWTRTDTYEQYFGPGTRLTVT.